A selection of T cell receptor beta chains follows, all from one sample in a study of blood T cell repertoires in COVID-19. Only in-frame clones appear in the TCRdb table, and some are missing; sequencing was by immunoSEQ multiplex PCR. This sample has 330,000 or so clones, with about 87% found just once. The sequencing sample was made of peripheral blood. Receptors originate from a man aged 30-40 years with COVID-19, enrolled during active disease. The CDR3 runs from the conserved cysteine through the conserved F or W. D genes are given only for firm matches. Size is omitted from some rows. Given values are once, few, many or a class for expanded clones.

J: TRBJ1-1; size: NA; D: NA; V: TRBV3-1/TRBV3-2; CDR3: CASGNRDSLGAFF; DNA: TGTGCCAGCGGAAATCGGGACTCCTTGGGGGCTTTCTTT
J: TRBJ2-7; size: NA; D: NA; V: TRBV19; CDR3: CASKRQGSYEQYF; DNA: TGTGCCAGTAAGCGGCAGGGGTCCTACGAGCAGTACTTC
J: TRBJ2-5; size: NA; D: TRBD1; V: TRBV29-1; CDR3: CSVAGQGFETQYF; DNA: TGCAGCGTTGCGGGACAGGGTTTTGAGACCCAGTACTTC
J: TRBJ1-2; size: NA; D: NA; V: TRBV2; CDR3: CASRRYYGYTF; DNA: TGTGCCAGCAGGAGATACTATGGCTACACCTTC
J: TRBJ2-2; size: few; D: NA; V: TRBV5-6; CDR3: CASSFFRETGELFF; DNA: TGTGCCAGCAGCTTTTTTAGGGAGACCGGGGAGCTGTTTTTT
J: TRBJ1-2; size: NA; D: NA; V: TRBV5-5; CDR3: CASSLVGQGIYGYTF; DNA: TGTGCCAGCAGCTTGGTCGGTCAGGGGATCTATGGCTACACCTTC
J: TRBJ1-2; size: NA; D: TRBD1; V: TRBV6-5; CDR3: CASSYRGTGRRGYTF; DNA: TGTGCCAGCAGTTATCGGGGGACAGGGCGGCGAGGCTACACCTTC
J: TRBJ1-2; size: few; D: NA; V: TRBV19; CDR3: CASSRSAGFFYGYTF; DNA: TGTGCCAGTAGTAGGTCGGCGGGATTCTTCTATGGCTACACCTTC
J: TRBJ2-1; size: NA; D: TRBD1; V: TRBV9; CDR3: CASTRDMTGGVEQFF; DNA: TGTGCCAGCACTCGGGATATGACAGGGGGCGTTGAGCAGTTCTTC
J: TRBJ1-3; size: NA; D: NA; V: TRBV12-3/TRBV12-4; CDR3: CATAEYSGNTIYF; DNA: TGTGCCACCGCGGAGTACTCTGGAAACACCATATATTTT
J: TRBJ1-2; size: NA; D: TRBD1; V: TRBV19; CDR3: CASSSRDRGKAYGYTF; DNA: TGTGCCAGTAGTTCCCGGGACAGGGGAAAGGCGTATGGCTACACCTTC
J: TRBJ2-1; size: NA; D: NA; V: TRBV4-1; CDR3: CASSQGGPPRREQFF; DNA: TGCGCCAGCAGCCAAGGGGGGCCCCCACGACGCGAGCAGTTCTTC
J: TRBJ1-2; size: NA; D: TRBD1; V: TRBV2; CDR3: CASRGTGNYGYTF; DNA: TGTGCCAGCAGGGGGACAGGGAACTATGGCTACACCTTC
J: TRBJ2-3; size: NA; D: NA; V: TRBV15; CDR3: CATSRAGDSTDTQYF; DNA: TGTGCCACCAGTCGAGCAGGGGATAGCACAGATACGCAGTATTTT
J: TRBJ2-7; size: NA; D: TRBD1; V: TRBV19; CDR3: CASSATGAGEQYF; DNA: TGTGCCAGTAGTGCCACAGGGGCTGGCGAGCAGTACTTC
J: TRBJ2-7; size: NA; D: NA; V: TRBV15; CDR3: CATSRTRDTYYEQYF; DNA: TGTGCCACCAGCAGAACCCGGGACACTTACTACGAGCAGTACTTC
J: TRBJ2-4; size: NA; D: TRBD1; V: TRBV10-3; CDR3: CAISEGTGTKNIQYF; DNA: TGTGCCATCAGTGAAGGGACAGGGACCAAAAACATTCAGTACTTC